The present T cell receptor (beta chain) was sequenced within a study of T cell responses to AZD1222 COVID-19 vaccine. Study results and limitations: Elevations in Spike-specific TCR breadth and depth followed administration of two AZD1222 doses. Vaccine-associated CD4 TCRs spanned spike, dominant at 160-218 and 743-854. Baseline seropositivity characterized only six AZD1222 recipients. In all cases, repertoires were sampled only after the peak T cell response.

Points on this clone: Its target is unknown.

Germline assignment: CDR1 SGHVS and CDR2 FQNEAQ. The ends were cut back, 4 bases at V and 5 bases at J, with 11 bases in the middle. The CDR3 consists of 13 residues. Clones were read by immunoSEQ multiplex PCR, and TCRdb kept only the in-frame ones, dropping some. The repertoire holds roughly 150,000 clones, about 91% seen once, with 1.1% in the top ten. The TCR comes from an adult who received the AZD1222 COVID-19 vaccine. The sample was peripheral blood, taken 28 days after the second AZD1222 dose. V is TRBV7-8 and J is TRBJ2-5; weak D call: TRBD1 (5 bases). The CDR3 nucleotides are TGTGCCAGCAGCTCAAGGGGTTGGGAGACCCAGTACTTC. It encodes CASSSRGWETQYF.